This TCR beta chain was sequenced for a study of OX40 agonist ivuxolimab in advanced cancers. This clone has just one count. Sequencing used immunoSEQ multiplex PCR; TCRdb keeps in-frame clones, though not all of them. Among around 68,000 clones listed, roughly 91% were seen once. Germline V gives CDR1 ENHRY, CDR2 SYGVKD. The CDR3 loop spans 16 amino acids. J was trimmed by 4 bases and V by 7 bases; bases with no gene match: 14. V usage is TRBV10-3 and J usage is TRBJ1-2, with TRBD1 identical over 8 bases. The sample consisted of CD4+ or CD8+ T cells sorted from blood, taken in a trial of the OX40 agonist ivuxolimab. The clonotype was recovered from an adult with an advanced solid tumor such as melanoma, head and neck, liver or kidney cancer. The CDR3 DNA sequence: TGTGCCATCACCGAAACCCCCAGGGGGCTGAGCTATGGCTACACCTTC. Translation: CAITETPRGLSYGYTF.